This T cell receptor (beta chain) is drawn from a study of cytomegalovirus exposure and HLA in healthy donors. Whole-study results and caveats: In a later analysis, common viral pathogens appeared linked to several of the most significant clusters. TCR beta V segments were, for the most part, productive about 87% or about 30% of the time in an earlier analysis.

The PCR used 60 Vbeta and 13 Jbeta primers. Some clones are missing from TCRdb's copy, which holds only in-frame ones; the method was immunoSEQ multiplex PCR. The sample lists some 250,000 clones, roughly 82% seen once, with more than 5% in the top ten. About this clone itself: Its matching antigen is unknown.

Germline V CDR1 and CDR2: SGHAT, FQNNGV. This CDR3 has 16 amino acids. V lost 6 bases, J lost 4 bases, and 12 bases stayed unmatched. This chain links TRBV11-2 with TRBJ2-3; 8 nucleotides align to TRBD2. Specimen: PBMCs. The origin of this receptor is a woman between 40 and 50 years old in good health and CMV-seropositive. Here the CDR3 reads CASSHIAGRVADTQYF. The CDR3 DNA reads TGTGCCAGCAGTCATATAGCGGGGCGGGTTGCAGATACGCAGTATTTT.